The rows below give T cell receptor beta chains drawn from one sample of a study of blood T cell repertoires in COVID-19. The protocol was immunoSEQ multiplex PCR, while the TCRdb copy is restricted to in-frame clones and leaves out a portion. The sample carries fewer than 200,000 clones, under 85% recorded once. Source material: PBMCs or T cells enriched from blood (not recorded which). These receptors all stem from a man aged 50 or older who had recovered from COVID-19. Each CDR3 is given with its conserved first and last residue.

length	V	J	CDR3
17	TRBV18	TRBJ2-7	CASSSNGIAGKTYEQYF
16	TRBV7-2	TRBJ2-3	CASSPRRRGGTDTQYF
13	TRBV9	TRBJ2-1	CASSVLAWNEQFF
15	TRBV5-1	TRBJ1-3	CASSLSGQPGNTIYF
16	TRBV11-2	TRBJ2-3	CASSPGIAWAPDTQYF
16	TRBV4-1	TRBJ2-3	CASSRGTSGGTDTQYF
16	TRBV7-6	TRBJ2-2	CASSRSGGLNTGELFF
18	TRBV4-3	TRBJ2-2	CASSRGTSGGTNTGELFF
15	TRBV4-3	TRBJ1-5	CASSQGTGINQPQHF
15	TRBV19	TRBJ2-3	CAARPGQRATDTQYF
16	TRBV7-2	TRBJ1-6	CASSLQGISYNSPLHF
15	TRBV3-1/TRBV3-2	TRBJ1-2	CASSQEQGVYYGYTF
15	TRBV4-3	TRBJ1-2	CASSPGYGTPTGYTF
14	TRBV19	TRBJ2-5	CASSGGLHQETQYF
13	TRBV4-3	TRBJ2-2	CASSQGLAGELFF
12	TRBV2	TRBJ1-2	CASSEAEYGYTF
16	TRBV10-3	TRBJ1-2	CAIRDPGQATNYGYTF
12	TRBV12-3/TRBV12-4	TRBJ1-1	CASNLESTEAFF
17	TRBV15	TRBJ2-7	CATSRESRRFPGYEQYF
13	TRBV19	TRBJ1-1	CASSETGGTEAFF
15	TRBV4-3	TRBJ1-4	CASSQGDREAEKLFF
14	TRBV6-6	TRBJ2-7	CASSYSRTSYEQYF
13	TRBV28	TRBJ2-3	CASSPNGPDTQYF
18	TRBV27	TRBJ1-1	CASSLAGRAGALNTEAFF
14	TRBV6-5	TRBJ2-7	CASGLRQTSYEQYF
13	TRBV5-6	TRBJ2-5	CASSFSGAETQYF
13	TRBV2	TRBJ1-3	CATQGDSGNTIYF
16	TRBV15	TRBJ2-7	CATSRHRGTGGGEQYF
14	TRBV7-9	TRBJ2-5	CASSVDSLQETQYF
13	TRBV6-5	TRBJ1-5	CASGAPGGQPQHF
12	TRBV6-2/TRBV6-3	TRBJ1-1	CASSFQRTEAFF
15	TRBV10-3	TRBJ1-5	CAISESGRANQPQHF
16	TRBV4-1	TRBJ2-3	CASSQVRTGGIDTQYF
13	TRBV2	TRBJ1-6	CASSKKEALPLHF
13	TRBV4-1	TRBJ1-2	CASSQGGGYGYTF
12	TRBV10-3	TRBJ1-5	CAISVNNQPQHF
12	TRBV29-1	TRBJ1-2	CSVRNGGQGYTF
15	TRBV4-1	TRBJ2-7	CASSHSGTGEHEQYF
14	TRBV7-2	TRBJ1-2	CASSLSQGNYGYTF
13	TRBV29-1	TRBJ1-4	CSVGDRMDEKLFF
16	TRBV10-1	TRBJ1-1	CASRSRDRGLVTEAFF
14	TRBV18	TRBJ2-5	CASSPRQAQETQYF
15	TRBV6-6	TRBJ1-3	CASSHRVTSGNTIYF
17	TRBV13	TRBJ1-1	CASSRSPLTGVGTEAFF
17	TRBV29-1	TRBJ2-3	CSVEEFSAGAGSDTQYF
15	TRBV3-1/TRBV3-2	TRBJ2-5	CASSSLATVGETQYF
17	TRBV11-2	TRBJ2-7	CASSFFALGGLSYEQYF
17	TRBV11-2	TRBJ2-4	CASSFSLAGVRWDIQYF
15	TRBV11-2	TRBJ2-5	CASSAHTTWQETQYF
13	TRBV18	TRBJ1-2	CASSPPQSYGYTF
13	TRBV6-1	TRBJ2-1	CASSDRGRGEQFF
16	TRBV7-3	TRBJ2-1	CASSFLGGGGAGEQFF
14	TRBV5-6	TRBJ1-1	CASSWGGLETEAFF
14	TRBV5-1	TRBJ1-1	CASSLDRGGTEAFF
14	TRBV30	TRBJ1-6	CAWRRASNNSPLHF
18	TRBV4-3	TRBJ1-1	CASSPSARTPGGNTEAFF
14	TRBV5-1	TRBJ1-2	CASSTKTGGQGYTF
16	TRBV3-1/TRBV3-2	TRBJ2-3	CASSPRRGFFSDTQYF
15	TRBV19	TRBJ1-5	CASSLGLSRVQPQHF